This TCR beta chain was observed in a study of early T cells in non-severe SARS-CoV-2 infection. Across the study: Bulk RNA from unsorted whole blood was sequenced; chains were unpaired. Whole-study results and caveats: Private and CD4 specificities were missed by VDJdb matching, skewed to anti-spike CD8.

Tagging with unique molecular identifiers was applied to individual cDNA molecules. Using its own MiXCR run on the 5' RACE reads, TCRdb lists one record per CDR3 protein. The sample holds around 77,000 distinct CDR3 sequences, roughly a tenth seen once. CDR3 size: 13 residues. CDR1 and CDR2 from the germline V gene are LGHNA and YNFKEQ. Trimming at V came to 6 bases and at J to 8 bases, leaving 9 bases not matched to a gene. Only a few counts were recorded for this clonotype. The antigen is undetermined. This clonotype was sampled from an adult who was a healthcare worker with PCR-confirmed SARS-CoV-2 infection or an uninfected control (not recorded which). The chain carries TRBV4-2 and TRBJ1-2, with TRBD1 matching 7 bases. This specimen consisted of whole blood, obtained at baseline. This chain's CDR3 is CASSYTGADGYTF. CDR3 nucleotides: TGTGCCAGCAGTTATACAGGGGCGGACGGCTACACCTTC.